Presented here are 30 T cell receptor beta chains from one specimen sequenced in a study of post-analysis software for immune sequencing data (dated by TCRdb to the mid-2010s). Library preparation employed PCR. The instrument was an Illumina HiSeq 2500. To reduce PCR and sequencing biases, unique molecular identifiers were built into the TCR beta cDNA libraries. TCRdb handled the public reads itself, with Q25 trimming in fastp and clone calling in MiXCR, and kept productive beta chains. Rows with a matching CDR3 protein are joined into one entry that keeps the most common DNA and genes. The sample table records approximately 770,000 distinct CDR3 sequences; around 42% of these occur just once. Roughly 5.2% of the sample comes from the top ten. The antigens for these receptors are not known. The paper's findings and limits, for the study overall: Significantly higher frequencies in patients than in controls were found for a handful of TRBV segments, including TRBV5-6, TRBV5-1 and TRBV20-1.

Source material: blood. The receptors shown here come from a girl aged 10 to 17 with multiple sclerosis.

This clonotype was counted a few times. The V call is TRBV7-2, the J call TRBJ2-1, with D hard to call. Trimming removed 3 bases from V and 0 bases from J, with 6 bases in between. Germline values: CDR1 SGHTA, CDR2 FQGNSA. This CDR3 is built from 14 residues. Written as DNA, the CDR3 is TGTGCCAGCAGCTTTGAGAGCTCCTACAATGAGCAGTTCTTC. Its translation is CASSFESSYNEQFF.

This clonotype was detected only a few times. V is TRBV5-1 and J is TRBJ1-2, with 7 nucleotides matching TRBD1. Germline CDR1 is SGHRS and CDR2 is YFSETQ. The CDR3 spans 15 residues. V was clipped by 4 bases and J by 4 bases; unmatched bases: 10. The CDR3 region is CASSESGGWSYGYTF. CDR3 nucleotides: TGCGCCAGCAGCGAATCAGGGGGATGGAGCTATGGCTACACCTTC.

Note on this clonotype: Since a much larger clone is just one base distant, this may be a read error. The rearrangement joins TRBV7-2 to TRBJ2-3, with a tentative D call TRBD1 (5 bases). The CDR3 extends over 13 amino acids. Germline V gene sequence: CDR1 SGHTA, CDR2 FQGNSA. In DNA, the CDR3 is TGTGCCAGCAGCCCCACCAGGGAAGATACGCGGTATTTT. Translating it yields CASSPTREDTRYF.

The V gene is TRBV12-3 or TRBV12-4, the J gene TRBJ2-3, with D hard to call. The CDR3 has 13 residues. V dropped 1 base and J dropped 4 bases, with 6 bases sitting between them. CDR3 coding DNA: TGTGCCAGCAGTTTAGAAAACCCAGATACGCAGTATTTT. Protein: CASSLENPDTQYF.

The chain is built from TRBV20-1 and TRBJ2-5; D is unresolved. The J call may be wrong; the DNA end is better matched by TRBJ2-7. This CDR3 is built from 16 residues. CDR1 DFQATT and CDR2 SNEGSKA come from the germline V gene (reference sequence). DNA for the CDR3: TGCAGTGCTAGAGATCGCCAGACAAACCGAAAATACGAGCAGTACTTC. The encoded protein is CSARDRQTNRKYEQYF.

The gene calls are TRBV9 and TRBJ2-3; 7 bases fit TRBD2. This CDR3 spans 14 amino acids. V lost 4 bases, J lost 6 bases, and 8 bases stayed unmatched. Germline V gives CDR1 SGDLS, CDR2 YYNGEE. CDR3 DNA: TGTGCCAGCAGCTTCCCTGGACTAGGGGATACGCAGTATTTT. This codes for CASSFPGLGDTQYF.

This clonotype was seen repeatedly, ten times or more. The chain links TRBV6-4 to TRBJ2-5; 9 bases agree with TRBD1. V lost 3 bases to trimming and J lost 4 bases; unmatched junction nucleotides: 6. Germline-derived CDR1 and CDR2 are MRHNA and SNTAGT. The CDR3 runs to 15 residues. CDR3 sequence reads: CASSDQPGQGETQYF. The CDR3 DNA reads as TGTGCCAGCAGTGATCAACCGGGACAGGGAGAGACCCAGTACTTC.

V gene TRBV6-5 combines with J gene TRBJ2-1; D possibly corresponds to TRBD2 (5 bases). V was cut by 5 bases and J by 7 bases, with 21 bases left in between. CDR1 and CDR2 from the germline V gene are MNHEY and SVGAGI. There are 16 residues in the CDR3. The CDR3 protein is CASSPHGSAFFNEQFF. Written as DNA, the CDR3 is TGTGCCAGCAGTCCTCACGGTAGCGCCTTTTTTAATGAGCAGTTCTTC.

This clonotype was seen more than once but under ten times. The chain uses TRBV28 and TRBJ2-7; tentatively, D is TRBD2 (6 bases). The length of the CDR3 is 14 residues. Germline V gives CDR1 MDHEN, CDR2 SYDVKM. Trimming removed 1 base from V and 4 bases from J, with 11 bases in between. CDR3 nucleotides: TGTGCCAGCAGTTTATACGGGAGCGCGTACGAGCAGTACTTC. Residues: CASSLYGSAYEQYF.

The chain is built from TRBV10-3 and TRBJ2-1; 9 bases are a match to TRBD2. V lost 2 bases, J lost 7 bases, and 6 bases stayed unmatched. Germline V gene sequence: CDR1 ENHRY, CDR2 SYGVKD. The CDR3 runs 15 residues. In DNA form, the CDR3 reads TGTGCCATCAGTGAGGCGGGAGGGAGTGGAAATGAGCAGTTCTTC. Translating it yields CAISEAGGSGNEQFF.

This clonotype was found a few times. The chain employs TRBV20-1 and TRBJ2-3, with TRBD2 matching 9 bases. The V and J ends lost 0 bases and 1 base, in that order; junction bases with no gene match: 5. The germline V gene encodes CDR1 DFQATT and CDR2 SNEGSKA (reference sequence). The CDR3 is 16 residues long. The CDR3 DNA is TGCAGTGCTAGAGACAGGAGACTAGCGGGCACAGATACGCAGTATTTT. Translated: CSARDRRLAGTDTQYF.

The chain uses TRBV29-1 and TRBJ1-2, with D hard to call. V lost 5 bases to trimming and J lost 5 bases, with 18 bases between them. The CDR3 runs to 14 residues. Germline CDR1 and CDR2: SQVTM and ANQGSEA. The CDR3 nucleotides are TGCAGCGTTCTGGGTCCCCTCGATGGGTATGGCTACACCTTC. Residues: CSVLGPLDGYGYTF.

The J gene is TRBJ2-7, the V gene TRBV7-2; TRBD1 matches at 10 bases. The germline V gene has CDR1 SGHTA and CDR2 FQGNSA. The junction had 5 bases not matched to a gene; V was cut back by 1 base and J by 2 bases. The CDR3 totals 16 residues. The CDR3 nucleotides are TGTGCCAGCAGCTTAGATCCCGGGACAGGGGCCTACGAGCAGTACTTC. Protein: CASSLDPGTGAYEQYF. Supplemented by reference TRBV7-2 and TRBJ2-7, the full variable domain reads GAGVSQSPSNKVTEKGKDVELRCDPISGHTALYWYRQSLGQGLEFLIYFQGNSAPDKSGLPSDRFSAERTGGSVSTLTIQRTQQEDSAVYLCASSLDPGTGAYEQYFGPGTRLTVT.

This chain connects TRBV24-1 to TRBJ2-5; maybe TRBD2 (7 bases). The germline CDR1 and CDR2 sequences are KGHDR and SFDVKD. This CDR3 contains 13 residues. V was clipped by 9 bases and J by 4 bases, with 14 bases between them. The CDR3 DNA sequence: TGTGCCACCTGGGGGGGGCTTCCAGAGACCCAGTACTTC. Its translation: CATWGGLPETQYF.

The CDR3 DNA sequence: TGTGCCTGGGAACTAGCGGGCAACTACAATGAGCAGTTCTTC. This gives the protein CAWELAGNYNEQFF. This sequence joins TRBV30 and TRBJ2-1, with 9 bases aligning to TRBD2. V shed 5 bases and J 3 bases; nucleotides not matched to a gene: 5. The CDR3 runs 14 residues. Per germline, CDR1 GTSNPN and CDR2 SVGIG (reference sequence).

The sample holds a few counts of this clonotype. The chain couples TRBV7-2 to TRBJ1-6; 9 nucleotides align to TRBD1. The CDR3 is 15 amino acids. V shed 5 bases and J 8 bases; nucleotides not matched to a gene: 7. Germline V gene data show CDR1 as SGHTA and CDR2 as FQGNSA. The CDR3 DNA sequence: TGTGCCAGCAGCCTAACGGGACAGGGTTATTCACCCCTCCACTTT. Its translation is CASSLTGQGYSPLHF.

The chain recombines TRBV15 with TRBJ2-7, with TRBD1 matching 9 bases. Germline CDR1 is LNHNV and CDR2 is YYDKDF (reference sequence). This CDR3 contains 17 residues. The V gene end was trimmed by 3 bases and the J gene end by 1 base; junction bases not matched to a gene: 10. CDR3 nucleotides: TGTGCCACCAGCAGGGAGGCCGGGACAGGGAATTCCTACGAGCAGTACTTC. The encoded protein is CATSREAGTGNSYEQYF.

A few counts support this clonotype. The rearrangement joins TRBV12-3 or TRBV12-4 to TRBJ2-1, with unresolved D. This CDR3 contains 13 residues. Deletions cut 6 bases from V and 4 bases from J, with 10 bases between. In nucleotides, the CDR3 is TGTGCCAGCAGCCCGGACCCATACAATGAGCAGTTCTTC. This codes for CASSPDPYNEQFF.

The V and J genes are TRBV6-7 and TRBJ2-7; 7 bases align to TRBD2. TRBV6-7 counts as an open reading frame of uncertain function. J lost 2 bases, V lost 7 bases, and 14 bases had no gene match. This CDR3 is built from 16 residues. The CDR3 loop is CASTIPAGRRTYEQYF. The CDR3 DNA follows: TGTGCCAGCACCATACCAGCGGGACGGCGGACCTACGAGCAGTACTTC.

DNA of the CDR3: TGCAGTGCTAGAAAGGGACTAGCTGGGGAGACCCAGTACTTC. It specifies CSARKGLAGETQYF. The chain combines TRBV20-1 with TRBJ2-7, with TRBD2 matching over 9 bases. The end of the DNA is better explained by TRBJ2-5, so the J call may be wrong. Germline V gives CDR1 DFQATT, CDR2 SNEGSKA (reference sequence). This CDR3 region has 14 residues.

The genes are TRBV7-9 and TRBJ2-1, with D hard to call. V was cut by 0 bases and J by 0 bases, with 9 bases left in between. This CDR3 contains 16 residues. Looked up from germline, CDR1 is SEHNR and CDR2 is FQNEAQ (reference sequence). This CDR3 is CASSLALKSSYNEQFF. CDR3 sequence (DNA): TGTGCCAGCAGCTTAGCCCTTAAATCCTCCTACAATGAGCAGTTCTTC.

This chain links TRBV5-4 with TRBJ2-7; maybe TRBD1 (5 bases). The CDR3 extends over 13 amino acids. Germline V gene sequence: CDR1 SGHNT, CDR2 YYREEE (reference sequence). V was trimmed by 4 bases and J by 5 bases, leaving 13 bases between them. The CDR3 spells CASSHDRGHEQYF. In nucleotides, the CDR3 is TGTGCCAGCAGCCACGACAGAGGCCACGAGCAGTACTTC.

The rearrangement uses TRBV20-1 and TRBJ2-7, with TRBD2 identical over 7 bases. The length of the CDR3 is 23 residues. V shed 3 bases, J shed 3 bases, and the junction held 35 bases outside the gene matches. In germline, CDR1 is DFQATT, CDR2 SNEGSKA (reference sequence). CDR3 sequence (DNA): TGCAGTGCTAGGGGGCGACGGCCCCAAGACCACCGTTTAAGACTAGCCGACTACTACGAGCAGTACTTC. Its protein is CSARGRRPQDHRLRLADYYEQYF.

The sample holds a few counts of this clonotype. V and J are TRBV10-2 and TRBJ2-5; a possible D gene is TRBD1 (6 bases). Trimming pared 9 bases from V and 4 bases from J, leaving 15 bases between. This CDR3 is built from 13 residues. Germline V gene sequence: CDR1 WSHSY, CDR2 SAAADI. CDR3 in DNA: TGCGCCAGTGGCCGGGACACTATAGAGACCCAGTACTTC. Its protein product is CASGRDTIETQYF.

The chain uses TRBV24-1 and TRBJ2-1; D remains unclear. The J call may be wrong; the DNA end is better matched by TRBJ2-7. The CDR3 length is 16 residues. Germline values: CDR1 KGHDR, CDR2 SFDVKD. The CDR3: CATSDRKPNPSNEQYF. The CDR3 DNA reads as TGTGCCACCAGTGATAGGAAGCCAAACCCCTCCAATGAGCAGTACTTC.

The chain carries TRBV2 and TRBJ2-7; 7 bases are shared with TRBD2. Trimming cost V 11 bases and J 3 bases; bases outside gene matches: 7. The CDR3 totals 12 residues. The germline V gene has CDR1 SNHLY and CDR2 FYNNEI. The CDR3 region has the DNA TGTGCCGCCGGGACTAACTTCTACGAGCAGTACTTC. As protein: CAAGTNFYEQYF.

The CDR3 region has the DNA TGTGCCAGCAACCGGGACAGGGTGAACATTCAGTACTTC. This encodes CASNRDRVNIQYF. J is TRBJ2-4 and V is TRBV12-3 or TRBV12-4, with TRBD1 matching 9 bases. With 7 bases clipped from V and 7 bases from J, the junction kept 5 bases outside the gene matches. The CDR3 extends over 13 amino acids.

The chain links TRBV20-1 to TRBJ2-4; 10 bases align to TRBD2. CDR3 length: 19 residues. Germline CDR1 and CDR2: DFQATT and SNEGSKA (reference sequence). J lost 0 bases, V lost 3 bases, and 14 bases had no gene match. The DNA for the CDR3 is TGCAGTGCTAGTTCACTAGCGGGAAACTCGGGGCTAGCCAAAAACATTCAGTACTTC. Encoded protein: CSASSLAGNSGLAKNIQYF.

The V and J genes are TRBV6-5 and TRBJ2-3; D call uncertain. V lost 6 bases, J lost 7 bases, and 11 bases lay in between. The CDR3 sequence is 12 residues long. Germline V gene sequence: CDR1 MNHEY, CDR2 SVGAGI. The CDR3 DNA follows: TGTGCCAGCAGGCCCGATACGAATACGCAGTATTTT. Translation gives CASRPDTNTQYF.

This clonotype was seen a few times. The J gene is TRBJ2-3, the V gene TRBV10-3, with 10 bases lining up with TRBD2. The trim removed 6 bases at V and 0 bases at J, leaving 15 bases unmatched. The germline CDR1 and CDR2 sequences are ENHRY and SYGVKD. This CDR3 contains 19 residues. This CDR3 reads CAIRNRLAGSSSSTDTQYF. Written as DNA, the CDR3 is TGTGCCATCAGGAATCGACTAGCGGGCTCTTCGTCTAGCACAGATACGCAGTATTTT.